The TCR beta chain described here comes from a study of prognosis after radiotherapy for stage I lung cancer. Notes on this clonotype: A single base separates this from a much larger clone, so it may be a read error.

Genomic DNA was the source, and TCR beta CDR3 was amplified from it by two-round multiplex PCR. Initially, in first-round PCR, primers specific to each TRBV and TRBJ gene were used. TCRdb independently ran MiXCR on the multiplex PCR reads; one entry per CDR3 protein. The top ten hold around 27% of the sample, which has 15,000 to 20,000 distinct CDR3 sequences, around a third seen once. The CDR3 has 12 residues. Germline V lookup: CDR1 MNHNS, CDR2 SASEGT. The receptor's source is a donor aged 50 or older with non-small cell lung cancer. Sample: PBMCs, taken before or after stereotactic body radiation therapy (not recorded which). This chain links TRBV6-1 with TRBJ2-7; D remains ambiguous. CDR3 region: CASSDRFYGQYF. CDR3 nucleotides: TGTGCCAGCAGTGACAGGTTCTACGGGCAGTACTTC.